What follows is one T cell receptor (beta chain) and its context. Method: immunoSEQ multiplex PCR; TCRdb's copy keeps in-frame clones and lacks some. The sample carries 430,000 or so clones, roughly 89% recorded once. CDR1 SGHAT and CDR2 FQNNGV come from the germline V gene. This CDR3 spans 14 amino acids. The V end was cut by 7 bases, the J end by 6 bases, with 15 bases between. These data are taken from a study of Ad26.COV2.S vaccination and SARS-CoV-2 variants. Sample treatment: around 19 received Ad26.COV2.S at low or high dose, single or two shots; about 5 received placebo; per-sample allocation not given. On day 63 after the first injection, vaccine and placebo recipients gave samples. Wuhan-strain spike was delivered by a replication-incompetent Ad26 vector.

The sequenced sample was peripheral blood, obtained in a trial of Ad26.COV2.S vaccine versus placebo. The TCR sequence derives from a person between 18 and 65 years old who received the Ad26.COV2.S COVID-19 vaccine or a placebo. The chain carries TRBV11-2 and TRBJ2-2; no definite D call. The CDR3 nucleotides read TGTGCCAGCACCTCTTGGGAATCGGCCGGGGAGCTGTTTTTT. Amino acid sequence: CASTSWESAGELFF. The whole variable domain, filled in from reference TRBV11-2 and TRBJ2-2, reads EAGVAQSPRYKIIEKRQSVAFWCNPISGHATLYWYQQILGQGPKLLIQFQNNGVVDDSQLPKDRFSAERLKGVDSTLKIQPAKLEDSAVYLCASTSWESAGELFFGEGSRLTVL.